This T cell receptor (beta chain) emerged from a study of cytomegalovirus exposure and HLA in healthy donors. PCR involved 60 Vbeta and 13 Jbeta primers. Clones were sequenced by immunoSEQ multiplex PCR, and TCRdb holds only the in-frame ones, with some missing. Its table records about 96,000 clones. The CDR3 is made up of 15 amino acids. The germline CDR1 and CDR2 sequences are SEHNR and FQNEAQ (reference sequence). V gave up 5 bases and J gave up 0 bases; unmatched junction bases: 6. The sequence derives from a woman in her 30s in good health and CMV-seronegative. This chain links TRBV7-9 with TRBJ2-7; TRBD1 agrees at 8 bases. Sequenced: PBMCs. CDR3 region: CASSPSGQGSYEQYF. CDR3 bases: TGTGCCAGCAGCCCCAGCGGACAGGGCTCCTACGAGCAGTACTTC.